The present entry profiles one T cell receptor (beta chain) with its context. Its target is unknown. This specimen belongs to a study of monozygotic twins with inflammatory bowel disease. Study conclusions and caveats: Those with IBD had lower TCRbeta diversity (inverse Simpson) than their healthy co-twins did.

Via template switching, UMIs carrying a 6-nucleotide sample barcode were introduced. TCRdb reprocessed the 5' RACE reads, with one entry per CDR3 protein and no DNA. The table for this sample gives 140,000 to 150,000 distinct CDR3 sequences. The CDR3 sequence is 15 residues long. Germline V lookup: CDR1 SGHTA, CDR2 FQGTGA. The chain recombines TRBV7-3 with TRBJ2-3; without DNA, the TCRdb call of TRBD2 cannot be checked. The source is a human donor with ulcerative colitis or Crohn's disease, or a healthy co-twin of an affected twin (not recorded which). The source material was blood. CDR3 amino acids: CASSLVGSGTDTQYF.